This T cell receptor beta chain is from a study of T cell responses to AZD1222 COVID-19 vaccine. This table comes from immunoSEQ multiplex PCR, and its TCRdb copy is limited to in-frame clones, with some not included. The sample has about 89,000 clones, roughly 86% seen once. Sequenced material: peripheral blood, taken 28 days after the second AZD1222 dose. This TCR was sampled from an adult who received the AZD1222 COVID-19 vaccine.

The CDR3 loop reads CASSLEGKSNQPQHF. CDR3 bases: TGTGCCAGCAGCTTAGAGGGGAAAAGCAATCAGCCCCAGCATTTT. This rearrangement joins TRBV7-2 to TRBJ1-5; the D gene is possibly TRBD1 (5 bases). Germline CDR1 is SGHTA and CDR2 is FQGNSA. V lost 1 base, J lost 1 base, and 8 bases lay in between. This CDR3 region has 15 residues.